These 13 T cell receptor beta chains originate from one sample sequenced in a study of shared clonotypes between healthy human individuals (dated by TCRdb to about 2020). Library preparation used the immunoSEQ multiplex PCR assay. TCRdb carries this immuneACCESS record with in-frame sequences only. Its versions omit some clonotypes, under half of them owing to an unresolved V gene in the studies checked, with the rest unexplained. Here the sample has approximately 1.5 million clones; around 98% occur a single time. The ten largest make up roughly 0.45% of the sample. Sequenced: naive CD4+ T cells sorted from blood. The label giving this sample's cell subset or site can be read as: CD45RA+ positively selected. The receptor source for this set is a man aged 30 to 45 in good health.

Written as DNA, the CDR3 is TGTGCCAGCAGACCACAGGGCGTCAATCAGCCCCAGCATTTT. The encoded protein is CASRPQGVNQPQHF. The rearrangement uses TRBV27 and TRBJ1-5; maybe TRBD1 (6 bases). The CDR3 totals 14 residues. V was trimmed by 6 bases and J by 3 bases, leaving 12 bases between them. Germline loops: CDR1 MNHEY, CDR2 SMNVEV (reference sequence).

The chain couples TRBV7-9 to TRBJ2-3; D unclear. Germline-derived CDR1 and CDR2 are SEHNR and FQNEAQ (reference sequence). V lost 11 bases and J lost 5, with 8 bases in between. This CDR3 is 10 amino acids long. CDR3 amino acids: CAVPLDTQYF. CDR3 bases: TGTGCCGTCCCCTTAGATACGCAGTATTTT.

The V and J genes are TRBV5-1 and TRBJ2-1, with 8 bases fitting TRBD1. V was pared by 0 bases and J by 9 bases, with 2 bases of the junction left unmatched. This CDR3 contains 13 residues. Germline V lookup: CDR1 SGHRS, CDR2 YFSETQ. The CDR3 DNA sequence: TGCGCCAGCAGCTTGGGACAGGGGATTGAGCAGTTCTTC. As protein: CASSLGQGIEQFF.

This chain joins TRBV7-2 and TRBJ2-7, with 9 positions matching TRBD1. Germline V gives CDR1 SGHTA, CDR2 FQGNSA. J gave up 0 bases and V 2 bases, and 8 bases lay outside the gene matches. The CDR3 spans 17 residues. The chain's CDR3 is CASSLYAGTGNSYEQYF. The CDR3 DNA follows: TGTGCCAGCAGCTTATACGCCGGGACAGGGAACTCCTACGAGCAGTACTTC.

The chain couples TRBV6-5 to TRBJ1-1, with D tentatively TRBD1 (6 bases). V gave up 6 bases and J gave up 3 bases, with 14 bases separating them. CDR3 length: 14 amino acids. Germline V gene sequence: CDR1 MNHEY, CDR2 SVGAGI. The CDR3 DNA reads TGTGCCAGCAGGCCCGGACAGAGTGACACTGAAGCTTTCTTT. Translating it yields CASRPGQSDTEAFF.

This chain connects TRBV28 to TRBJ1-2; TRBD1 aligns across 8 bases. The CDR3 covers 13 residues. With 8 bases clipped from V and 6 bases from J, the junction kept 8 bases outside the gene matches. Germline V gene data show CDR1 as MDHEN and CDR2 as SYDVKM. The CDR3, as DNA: TGTGCCAGCTCCTCAGGGGGCATCAATGGCTACACCTTC. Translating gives CASSSGGINGYTF.

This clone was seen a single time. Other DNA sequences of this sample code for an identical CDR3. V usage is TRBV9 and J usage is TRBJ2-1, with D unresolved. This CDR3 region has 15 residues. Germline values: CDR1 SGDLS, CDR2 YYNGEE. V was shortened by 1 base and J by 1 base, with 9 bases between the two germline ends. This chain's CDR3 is CASSVSGGSYNEQFF. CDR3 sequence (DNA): TGTGCCAGCAGCGTATCTGGCGGTTCCTACAATGAGCAGTTCTTC.

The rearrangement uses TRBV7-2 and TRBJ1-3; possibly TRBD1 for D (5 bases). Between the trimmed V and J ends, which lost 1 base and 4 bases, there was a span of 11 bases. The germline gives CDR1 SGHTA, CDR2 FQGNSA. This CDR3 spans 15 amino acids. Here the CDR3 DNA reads TGTGCCAGCAGCTTAGAGCAGGGTTCGGGAAACACCATATATTTT. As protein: CASSLEQGSGNTIYF.

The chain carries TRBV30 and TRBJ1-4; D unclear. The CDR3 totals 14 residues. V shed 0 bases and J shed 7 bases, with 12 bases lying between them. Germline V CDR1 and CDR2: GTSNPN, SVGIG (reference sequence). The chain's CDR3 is CAWSVRAGAEKLFF. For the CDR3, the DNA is TGTGCCTGGAGTGTACGGGCAGGAGCTGAAAAACTGTTTTTT.

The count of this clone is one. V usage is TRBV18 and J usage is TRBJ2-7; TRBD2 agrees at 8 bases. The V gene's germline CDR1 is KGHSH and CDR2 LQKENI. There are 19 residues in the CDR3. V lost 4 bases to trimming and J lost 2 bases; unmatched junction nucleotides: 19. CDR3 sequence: CASSLGSRGESPGPYEQYF. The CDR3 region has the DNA TGTGCCAGCTCACTGGGGTCGCGGGGGGAATCACCTGGGCCCTACGAGCAGTACTTC.

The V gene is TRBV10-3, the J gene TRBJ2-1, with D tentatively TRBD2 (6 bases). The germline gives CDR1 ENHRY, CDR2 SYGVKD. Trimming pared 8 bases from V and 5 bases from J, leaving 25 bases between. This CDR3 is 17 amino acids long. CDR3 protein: CAIPPPRASENHNEQFF. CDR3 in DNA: TGTGCCATCCCCCCCCCGCGGGCTAGCGAGAACCACAATGAGCAGTTCTTC.

CDR3 DNA sequence: TGCGCCAGCAGCTTGCGGGGACCCTACAATGAGCAGTTCTTC. Its translation is CASSLRGPYNEQFF. The rearrangement links TRBV5-1 to TRBJ2-1, with D perhaps given as TRBD1 or TRBD2 (5 bases each). In germline, CDR1 is SGHRS, CDR2 YFSETQ. The CDR3 runs to 14 residues. V dropped 1 base and J dropped 2 bases, with 7 bases sitting between them.

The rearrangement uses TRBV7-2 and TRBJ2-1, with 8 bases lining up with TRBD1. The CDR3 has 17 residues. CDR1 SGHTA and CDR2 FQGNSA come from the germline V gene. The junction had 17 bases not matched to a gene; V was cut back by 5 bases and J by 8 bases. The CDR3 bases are TGTGCCAGCAGCCATCGAATCTCAGGGGGCGGAATCCATGAGCAGTTCTTC. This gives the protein CASSHRISGGGIHEQFF.